This T cell receptor (beta chain) was retrieved from a study of shared clonotypes between healthy human individuals. General observations from the study: Sequencing depth was predicted to influence how clonotypes are shared among donors. The naive CD4 repertoires of a few donors were compared, and 5% to 6.5% of clonotypes were shared. Generally, naive subsets (rather than memory subsets) showed larger estimated richness.

Turning to this clone: The antigen remains undetermined. One junction end disagrees with the germline gene, perhaps due to a read error. This specimen includes other DNA sequences encoding the same CDR3.

CDR1 is GTSNPN, CDR2 SVGIG, per germline (reference sequence). The CDR3 extends over 14 amino acids. Each sorted subset replicate got 200 ng genomic DNA, tens of thousands of genomes. The method was immunoSEQ multiplex PCR; TCRdb's version includes in-frame clones alone and lacks a portion of them. The sample consists of around 2,000,000 clones, just under 95% of them appearing once. Naive-designated CD8 cells lacked CD45RO, were positively enriched for CCR7, and omitted terminally differentiated effector memory CD45RA+ cells. The clonotype originates from a man aged 18 to 30 in good health. Sequenced: naive CD8+ T cells sorted from blood. The chain has TRBV30 and TRBJ1-2, with no clear D. CDR3 in amino acids: CAWSALATNYGYTF. The CDR3 coding sequence is TGTGCCTGGAGTGCTCTGGCAACTAACTATGGCTACACCTTT.